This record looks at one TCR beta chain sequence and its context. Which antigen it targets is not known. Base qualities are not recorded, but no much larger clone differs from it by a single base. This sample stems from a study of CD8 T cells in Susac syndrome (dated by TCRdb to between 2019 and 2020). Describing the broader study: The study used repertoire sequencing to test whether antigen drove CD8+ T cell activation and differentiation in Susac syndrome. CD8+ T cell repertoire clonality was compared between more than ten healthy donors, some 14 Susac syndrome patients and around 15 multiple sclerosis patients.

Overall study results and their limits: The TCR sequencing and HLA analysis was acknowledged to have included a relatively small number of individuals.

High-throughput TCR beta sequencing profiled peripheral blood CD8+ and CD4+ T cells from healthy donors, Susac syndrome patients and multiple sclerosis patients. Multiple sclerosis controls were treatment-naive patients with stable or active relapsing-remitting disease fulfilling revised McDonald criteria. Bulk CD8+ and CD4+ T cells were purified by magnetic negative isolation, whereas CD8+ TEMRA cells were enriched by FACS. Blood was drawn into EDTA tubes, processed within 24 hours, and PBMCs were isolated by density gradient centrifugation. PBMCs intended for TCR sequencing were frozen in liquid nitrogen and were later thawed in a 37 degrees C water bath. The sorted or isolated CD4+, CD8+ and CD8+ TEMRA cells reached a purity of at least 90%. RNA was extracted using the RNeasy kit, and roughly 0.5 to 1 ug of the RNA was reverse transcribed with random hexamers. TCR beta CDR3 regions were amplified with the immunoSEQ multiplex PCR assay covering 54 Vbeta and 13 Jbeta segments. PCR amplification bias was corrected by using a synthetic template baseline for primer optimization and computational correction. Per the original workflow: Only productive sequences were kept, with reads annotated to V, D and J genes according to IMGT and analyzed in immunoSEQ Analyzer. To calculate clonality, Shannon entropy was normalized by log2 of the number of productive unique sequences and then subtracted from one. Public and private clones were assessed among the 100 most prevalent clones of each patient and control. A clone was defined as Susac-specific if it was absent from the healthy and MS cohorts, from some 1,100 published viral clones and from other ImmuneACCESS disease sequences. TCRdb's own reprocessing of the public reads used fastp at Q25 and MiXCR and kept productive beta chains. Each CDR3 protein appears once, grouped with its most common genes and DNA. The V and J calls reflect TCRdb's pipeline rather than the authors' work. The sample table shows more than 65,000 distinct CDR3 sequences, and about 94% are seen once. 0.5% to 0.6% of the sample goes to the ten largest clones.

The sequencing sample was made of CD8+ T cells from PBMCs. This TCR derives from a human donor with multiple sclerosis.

The DNA sequence reads TGTGCCAGCAGTTTATACCTAGCGGGAGTCTCAGATACGCAGTATTTT. Its protein product is CASSLYLAGVSDTQYF. The chain is assembled from TRBV28 and TRBJ2-3, with 10 central nucleotides matching TRBD2. Via the germline V gene, CDR1 is MDHEN and CDR2 SYDVKM. Counted from cysteine to phenylalanine, this CDR3 has 16 amino acids. The only DNA kept is the CDR3, 48 bases in frame from the first base. The germline V end is reduced by 1 base and the J end by 4 bases; junction bases left unmatched: 5.